The rows below give T cell receptor beta chains drawn from one sample of a study of early T cells in non-severe SARS-CoV-2 infection. One entry per CDR3 protein results from TCRdb running MiXCR on the 5' RACE reads. The repertoire includes 57,000 or so distinct CDR3 sequences, around 13% of them detected once, and over 1% sits in the top ten. The input for sequencing was whole blood, taken at baseline. The source is an adult who was a healthcare worker with PCR-confirmed SARS-CoV-2 infection or an uninfected control (not recorded which). The donor label of this sample is uncertain. CDR3s include the opening cysteine and the closing phenylalanine or tryptophan. Each record gives: V gene, clone size, J gene, D gene, CDR3 protein, CDR3 DNA. The D gene is left open where the match is weak. Rows may omit the clone size; those that give it use once, few, many or a size class.

TRBV20-1	many	TRBJ1-6	NA	CSARQGGRGFNSPLHF	TGCAGTGCTAGACAAGGAGGACGGGGATTTAATTCACCCCTCCACTTT
TRBV6-1	few	TRBJ2-1	NA	CASSPKGLRSYNEQFF	TGTGCCAGCAGCCCAAAGGGCCTGAGGTCCTACAATGAGCAGTTCTTC
TRBV4-1	NA	TRBJ1-5	TRBD1	CASSQDGGGGQPQHF	TGCGCCAGCAGCCAAGATGGAGGGGGCGGACAGCCCCAGCATTTT
TRBV9	NA	TRBJ1-2	NA	CASSAGSTVDHGYTF	TGTGCCAGCAGCGCAGGGAGTACGGTGGATCATGGCTACACCTTC
TRBV5-4	NA	TRBJ2-2	NA	CASRTWTAGTGELFF	TGTGCCAGCAGAACGTGGACAGCGGGCACCGGGGAGCTGTTTTTT
TRBV24-1	NA	TRBJ1-2	NA	CATTPLAGYTF	TGTGCCACCACTCCTTTGGCTGGCTACACCTTC
TRBV6-1	many	TRBJ2-3	TRBD2	CASSAASGGATDTQYF	TGTGCCAGCAGTGCTGCGAGCGGGGGGGCCACAGATACGCAGTATTTT
TRBV4-1	NA	TRBJ1-2	NA	CASSLQDRYGYTF	TGCGCCAGCAGCCTACAGGATAGATATGGCTACACCTTC
TRBV7-6	few	TRBJ2-5	NA	CASSFKLTGRDFETQYF	TGTGCCAGCAGCTTTAAGCTAACCGGACGGGATTTCGAGACCCAGTACTTC
TRBV29-1	many	TRBJ1-2	TRBD1	CSASGTVHGYTF	TGCAGCGCATCCGGGACAGTTCATGGCTACACCTTC
TRBV30	few	TRBJ1-3	NA	CAWSGDRNTIYF	TGTGCCTGGAGTGGGGATAGAAACACCATATATTTT
TRBV3-1	NA	TRBJ1-1	NA	CASSQDRGPTEAFF	TGTGCCAGCAGCCAAGATCGGGGCCCCACTGAAGCTTTCTTT
TRBV24-1	many	TRBJ1-2	NA	CATSDGGTPYYGYTF	TGTGCCACCAGTGATGGAGGGACACCCTACTATGGCTACACCTTC
TRBV7-8	NA	TRBJ1-1	NA	CASSWTPNTEAFF	TGTGCCAGCAGCTGGACGCCGAACACTGAAGCTTTCTTT
TRBV12-3/TRBV12-4	NA	TRBJ2-5	NA	CASSLRVTTGETQYF	TGTGCCAGCAGTTTGCGAGTCACCACGGGGGAGACCCAGTACTTC
TRBV3-1	few	TRBJ2-2	NA	CASSQDGELFF	TGTGCCAGCAGTCAAGACGGGGAGCTGTTTTTT
TRBV7-6	NA	TRBJ2-2	NA	CASSLNSGPNTGELFF	TGTGCCAGCAGCTTAAATAGCGGTCCGAACACCGGGGAGCTGTTTTTT
TRBV19	few	TRBJ1-1	NA	CASSMAQSNTEAFF	TGTGCCAGTAGTATGGCTCAGAGCAACACTGAAGCTTTCTTT
TRBV4-1	many	TRBJ1-2	NA	CASSQDFRDAGYTF	TGCGCCAGCAGCCAAGATTTCAGGGACGCTGGCTACACCTTC
TRBV3-1	NA	TRBJ1-2	TRBD1	CASSTGTDGYTF	TGTGCCAGCAGCACCGGGACAGATGGCTACACCTTC
TRBV4-1	few	TRBJ2-5	TRBD2	CASSQRGLAGETQYF	TGCGCCAGCAGCCAACGCGGACTAGCGGGAGAGACCCAGTACTTC
TRBV30	few	TRBJ1-5	NA	CAWSGDGRNQPQHF	TGTGCCTGGAGTGGGGACGGCCGGAACCAGCCCCAGCATTTT
TRBV11-2	few	TRBJ2-6	TRBD1	CASRVFRTGRPGANVLTF	TGTGCCAGCAGGGTTTTTAGGACAGGCCGTCCTGGGGCCAACGTCCTGACTTTC
TRBV6-6	NA	TRBJ2-2	TRBD1	CASTPSPGQGAKNGELFF	TGTGCCAGCACCCCATCCCCGGGACAGGGAGCAAAAAACGGGGAGCTGTTTTTT
TRBV20-1	NA	TRBJ1-1	TRBD1	CSARDRRGITEAFF	TGCAGTGCTAGAGATCGCAGGGGGATAACTGAAGCTTTCTTT
TRBV3-1	few	TRBJ2-3	TRBD1	CASSRWTGATDTQYF	TGTGCCAGCAGCCGATGGACAGGGGCTACAGATACGCAGTATTTT
TRBV6-6	many	TRBJ1-1	TRBD1	CASTYQTWAGGNTEAFF	TGTGCCAGCACCTACCAGACGTGGGCAGGGGGAAACACTGAAGCTTTCTTT
TRBV20-1	few	TRBJ1-1	NA	CSAPQGSMNTEAFF	TGCAGTGCACCCCAGGGTTCCATGAACACTGAAGCTTTCTTT
TRBV3-1	few	TRBJ1-2	NA	CASSQDYGANYGYTF	TGTGCCAGCAGCCAAGACTACGGGGCTAACTATGGCTACACCTTC
TRBV6-2/TRBV6-3	few	TRBJ1-2	NA	CASTGGTANYGYTF	TGTGCCAGCACCGGGGGGACGGCTAACTATGGCTACACCTTC
TRBV19	NA	TRBJ1-5	NA	CASSTFRGLGLLSNQPQHF	TGTGCCAGTAGTACCTTTAGGGGTTTAGGCCTCCTGAGCAATCAGCCCCAGCATTTT
TRBV12-3/TRBV12-4	NA	TRBJ1-2	NA	CASSLDYLGGYTF	TGTGCCAGCAGCCTGGACTACCTCGGGGGCTACACCTTC
TRBV12-3/TRBV12-4	few	TRBJ1-5	NA	CASSRTMSNQPQHF	TGTGCCAGCAGTCGGACAATGAGCAATCAGCCCCAGCATTTT
TRBV12-3/TRBV12-4	NA	TRBJ2-3	TRBD2	CASSPGIRRGLPTRTDTQYF	TGTGCCAGCAGCCCCGGAATCCGGCGGGGGTTACCTACGCGTACAGATACGCAGTATTTT
TRBV20-1	NA	TRBJ2-2	NA	CSARVRANTGELFF	TGCAGTGCTAGAGTGAGGGCGAACACCGGGGAGCTGTTTTTT
TRBV12-3/TRBV12-4	few	TRBJ2-3	NA	CASGTGPGNTQYF	TGTGCCAGCGGCACAGGCCCAGGGAATACGCAGTATTTT
TRBV29-1	once	TRBJ2-1	TRBD1	CSVGSGQLRLGQFF	TGCAGCGTTGGATCGGGACAGCTCCGGTTAGGGCAGTTCTTC
TRBV12-3/TRBV12-4	many	TRBJ2-4	NA	CASIAMGLAKNIQYF	TGTGCCAGCATCGCAATGGGGTTAGCCAAAAACATTCAGTACTTC
TRBV5-1	NA	TRBJ2-5	NA	CASSLEYRETQYF	TGCGCCAGCAGCTTGGAGTATAGAGAGACCCAGTACTTC
TRBV5-5	few	TRBJ1-1	NA	CASTETGSGTEAFF	TGTGCCAGCACCGAAACAGGGTCGGGCACTGAAGCTTTCTTT
TRBV12-3/TRBV12-4	few	TRBJ2-3	NA	CASSHLIGGLTQYF	TGTGCCAGCAGCCACCTCATCGGAGGGCTAACGCAGTATTTT
TRBV3-1	few	TRBJ2-3	TRBD2	CASSRGDLSGGAVDTQYF	TGTGCCAGCAGCCGAGGCGACCTTAGCGGGGGGGCTGTAGATACGCAGTATTTT
TRBV7-3	few	TRBJ2-6	NA	CASSSQPGTRSGANVLTF	TGTGCCAGCAGCTCCCAACCGGGAACTCGGAGTGGGGCCAACGTCCTGACTTTC